Listed below are T cell receptor beta chains from one sample, sequenced in a study of blood T cell repertoires in COVID-19. Sequencing was performed with immunoSEQ multiplex PCR; in TCRdb, only in-frame clones are kept and a portion is missing. The table shows 55,000 to 75,000 clones, with about 81% occurring only once. Source material: peripheral blood. The receptors were sampled from a human donor in a cohort sampled during active COVID-19. Each CDR3 is given with its conserved first and last residue. The D gene is left open where the match is weak. Rows give clone size only sometimes, using once, few, many, or a class for an expanded clone.

>TRBD1|TRBV27|NA|TRBJ1-1
CASSTRTGVNTEAFF
TGTGCCAGCAGTACTCGGACAGGAGTGAACACTGAAGCTTTCTTT
>NA|TRBV27|NA|TRBJ1-6
CASSLKAGYNSPLHF
TGTGCCAGCAGTTTAAAGGCAGGGTATAATTCACCCCTCCACTTT
>NA|TRBV2|NA|TRBJ1-5
CASSFQSSNSNQPQHF
TGTGCCAGCAGCTTCCAGTCTTCCAATAGCAATCAGCCCCAGCATTTT
>NA|TRBV25-1|NA|TRBJ2-7
CASSAGYEQYF
TGTGCCAGCAGTGCCGGCTACGAGCAGTACTTC
>TRBD2|TRBV4-2|NA|TRBJ2-3
CASSRGSGAITDTQYF
TGTGCCAGCAGCCGAGGGAGCGGGGCAATCACAGATACGCAGTATTTT
>NA|TRBV28|NA|TRBJ2-5
CASGAFGAEETQYF
TGTGCCAGCGGCGCTTTTGGGGCGGAAGAGACCCAGTACTTC
>NA|TRBV11-2|NA|TRBJ2-7
CASSSVAPRQAAEQYF
TGTGCCAGCAGCTCCGTAGCCCCGCGACAGGCCGCCGAGCAGTACTTC
>TRBD1|TRBV28|many|TRBJ1-5
CASSPGTGNQPQHF
TGTGCCAGCAGTCCTGGGACAGGCAATCAGCCCCAGCATTTT
>NA|TRBV7-8|NA|TRBJ2-3
CASSLMRYTDTQYF
TGTGCCAGCAGCTTAATGCGGTACACAGATACGCAGTATTTT
>NA|TRBV24-1|once|TRBJ2-2
CATSDFRSSGELFF
TGTGCCACCAGTGATTTTAGGAGCTCCGGGGAGCTGTTTTTT
>NA|TRBV2|few|TRBJ2-1
CASSGNREKDNEQFF
TGTGCCAGCAGTGGGAACAGGGAGAAGGACAATGAGCAGTTCTTC
>NA|TRBV10-3|NA|TRBJ1-1
CAITPQGGVNTEAFF
TGTGCCATCACCCCCCAGGGCGGTGTAAACACTGAAGCTTTCTTT
>TRBD1|TRBV19|NA|TRBJ2-2
CASSLLTLTGSGRTGELFF
TGTGCCAGTAGTCTATTGACCTTGACAGGGAGTGGGCGAACCGGGGAGCTGTTTTTT
>NA|TRBV7-2|NA|TRBJ2-5
CASSPAGETQYF
TGTGCCAGCAGCCCCGCGGGGGAGACCCAGTACTTC
>NA|TRBV7-9|few|TRBJ2-7
CASSLSAGDIEQYF
TGTGCCAGCAGCTTATCAGCCGGAGATATCGAGCAGTACTTC
>NA|TRBV7-2|NA|TRBJ2-1
CASSLVMSNEQFF
TGTGCCAGCAGCTTAGTCATGAGTAATGAGCAGTTCTTC
>TRBD1|TRBV9|NA|TRBJ1-6
CASSTGQGRDSPLHF
TGTGCCAGCAGCACCGGACAGGGAAGGGATTCACCCCTCCACTTT
>TRBD1|TRBV27|NA|TRBJ1-2
CASSPTGGEGGYTF
TGTGCCAGCAGTCCGACAGGGGGGGAGGGTGGCTACACCTTC
>NA|TRBV28|once|TRBJ2-7
CASSGAVSYEQYF
TGTGCCAGCAGTGGGGCGGTTTCCTACGAGCAGTACTTC